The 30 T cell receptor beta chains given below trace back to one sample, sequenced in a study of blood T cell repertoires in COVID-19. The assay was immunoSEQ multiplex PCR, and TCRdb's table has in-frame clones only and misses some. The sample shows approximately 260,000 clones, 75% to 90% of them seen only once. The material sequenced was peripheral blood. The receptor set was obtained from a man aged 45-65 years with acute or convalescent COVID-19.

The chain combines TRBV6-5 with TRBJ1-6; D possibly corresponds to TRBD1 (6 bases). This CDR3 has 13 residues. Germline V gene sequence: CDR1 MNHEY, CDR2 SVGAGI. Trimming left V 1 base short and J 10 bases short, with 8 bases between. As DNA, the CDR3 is TGTGCCAGCAGTTACTACAGGGCCTCACCCCTCCACTTT. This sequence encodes CASSYYRASPLHF.

CDR3 in amino acids: CASSLAGAMQPQHF. As DNA, the CDR3 is TGTGCCAGCAGCTTAGCAGGGGCTATGCAGCCCCAGCATTTT. V gene TRBV7-6 combines with J gene TRBJ1-5, with a weak D call TRBD1 (5 bases). Trimming took off 0 bases at V and 7 bases at J, with 10 bases between the two ends. CDR1 and CDR2 from the germline V gene are SGHVS and FNYEAQ. This CDR3 has 14 amino acids.

CDR3 coding DNA: TGTGCCAGCAGTTACGGGGGGAGGGACGAGCAGTACTTC. Protein: CASSYGGRDEQYF. The chain joins TRBV6-5 to TRBJ2-7; 7 bases line up with TRBD2. CDR1 is MNHEY and CDR2 is SVGAGI in the germline V gene. The CDR3 covers 13 residues. Unmatched junction bases numbered 3, after V lost 2 bases and J lost 5 bases.

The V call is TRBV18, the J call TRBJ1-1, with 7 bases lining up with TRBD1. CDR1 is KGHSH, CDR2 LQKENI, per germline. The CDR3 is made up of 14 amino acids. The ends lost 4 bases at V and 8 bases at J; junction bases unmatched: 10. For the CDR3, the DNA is TGTGCCAGCTCACTCCCCGGGACAGCGGGCGAAGCTTTCTTT. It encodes CASSLPGTAGEAFF.

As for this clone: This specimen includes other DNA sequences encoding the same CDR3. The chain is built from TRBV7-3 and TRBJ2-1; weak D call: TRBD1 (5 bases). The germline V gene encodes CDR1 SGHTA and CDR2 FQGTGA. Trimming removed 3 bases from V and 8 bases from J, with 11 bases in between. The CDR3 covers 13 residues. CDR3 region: CASSLIRAHEQFF. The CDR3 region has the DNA TGTGCCAGCAGCTTGATCAGGGCCCATGAGCAGTTCTTC.

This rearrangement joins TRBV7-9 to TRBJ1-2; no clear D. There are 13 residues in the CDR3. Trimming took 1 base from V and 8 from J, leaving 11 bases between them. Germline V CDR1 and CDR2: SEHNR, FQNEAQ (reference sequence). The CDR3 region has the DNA TGTGCCAGCAGCTTAGGGGCAGCGGGAGGCTACACCTTC. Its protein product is CASSLGAAGGYTF.

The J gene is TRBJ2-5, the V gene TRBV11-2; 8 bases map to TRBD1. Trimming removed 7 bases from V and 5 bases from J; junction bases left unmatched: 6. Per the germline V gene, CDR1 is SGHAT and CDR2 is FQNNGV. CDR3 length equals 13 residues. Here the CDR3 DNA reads TGTGCCAGCACCAGGACAGGGCGGGAGACCCAGTACTTC. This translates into CASTRTGRETQYF. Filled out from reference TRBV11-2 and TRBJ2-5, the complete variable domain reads EAGVAQSPRYKIIEKRQSVAFWCNPISGHATLYWYQQILGQGPKLLIQFQNNGVVDDSQLPKDRFSAERLKGVDSTLKIQPAKLEDSAVYLCASTRTGRETQYFGPGTRLLVL.

The CDR3 DNA reads as TGTGCCAGCAGCCCCCGGGACTATAAACTAGCTTTCTTT. It specifies CASSPRDYKLAFF. The J gene is TRBJ1-1, the V gene TRBV14; tentative D call: TRBD1 (5 bases). The CDR3 covers 13 residues. The V gene's germline CDR1 is SGHDN and CDR2 FVKESK. V gave up 4 bases and J gave up 10 bases, with 16 bases separating them.

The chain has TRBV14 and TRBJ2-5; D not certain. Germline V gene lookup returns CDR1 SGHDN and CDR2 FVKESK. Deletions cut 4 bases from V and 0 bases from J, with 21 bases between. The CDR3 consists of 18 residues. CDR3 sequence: CASSPKPAILPYQETQYF. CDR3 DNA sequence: TGTGCCAGCAGCCCGAAACCAGCGATTCTCCCCTACCAAGAGACCCAGTACTTC.

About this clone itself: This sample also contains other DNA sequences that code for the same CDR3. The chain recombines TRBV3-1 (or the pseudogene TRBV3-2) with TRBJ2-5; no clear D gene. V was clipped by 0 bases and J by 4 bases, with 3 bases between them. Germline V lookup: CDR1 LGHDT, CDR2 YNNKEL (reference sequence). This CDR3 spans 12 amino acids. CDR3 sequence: CASSQDRETQYF. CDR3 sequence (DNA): TGTGCCAGCAGCCAAGATAGAGAGACCCAGTACTTC.

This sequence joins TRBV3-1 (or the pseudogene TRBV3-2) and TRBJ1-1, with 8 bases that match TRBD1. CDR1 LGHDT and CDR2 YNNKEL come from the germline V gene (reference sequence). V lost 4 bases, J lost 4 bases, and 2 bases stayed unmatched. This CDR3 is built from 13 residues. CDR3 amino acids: CASSRQGSTEAFF. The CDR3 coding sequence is TGTGCCAGCAGCCGACAGGGGAGCACTGAAGCTTTCTTT.

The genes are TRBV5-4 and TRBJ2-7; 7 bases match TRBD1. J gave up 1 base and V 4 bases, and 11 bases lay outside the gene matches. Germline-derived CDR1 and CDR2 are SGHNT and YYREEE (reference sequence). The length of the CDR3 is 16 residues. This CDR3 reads CASSPPQGDWSYEQYF. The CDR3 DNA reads TGTGCCAGCAGCCCACCCCAGGGGGATTGGTCCTACGAGCAGTACTTC.

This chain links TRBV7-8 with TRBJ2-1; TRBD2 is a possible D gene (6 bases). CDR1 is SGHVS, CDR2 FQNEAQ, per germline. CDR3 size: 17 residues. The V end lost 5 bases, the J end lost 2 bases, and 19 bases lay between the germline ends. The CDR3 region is CASSRDGGGATYNEQFF. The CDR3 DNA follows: TGTGCCAGCAGCCGAGACGGAGGCGGGGCCACCTACAATGAGCAGTTCTTC.

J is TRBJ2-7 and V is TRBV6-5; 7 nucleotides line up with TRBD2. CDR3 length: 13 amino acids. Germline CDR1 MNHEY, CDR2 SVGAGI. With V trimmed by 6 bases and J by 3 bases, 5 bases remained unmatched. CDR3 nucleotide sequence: TGTGCCAGCAGGAGAGGGAGGGACTACGAGCAGTACTTC. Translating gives CASRRGRDYEQYF.

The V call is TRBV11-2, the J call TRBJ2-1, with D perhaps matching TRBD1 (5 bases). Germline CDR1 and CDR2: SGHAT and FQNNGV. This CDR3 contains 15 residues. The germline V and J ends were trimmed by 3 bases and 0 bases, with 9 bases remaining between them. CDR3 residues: CASSLTVHSYNEQFF. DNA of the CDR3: TGTGCCAGCAGCTTGACAGTTCACTCCTACAATGAGCAGTTCTTC.

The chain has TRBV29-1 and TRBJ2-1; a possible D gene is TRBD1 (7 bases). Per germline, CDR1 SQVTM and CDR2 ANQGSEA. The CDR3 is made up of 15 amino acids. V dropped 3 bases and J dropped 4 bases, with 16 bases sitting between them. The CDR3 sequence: CSVEGGQHFYNEQFF. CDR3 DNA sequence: TGCAGCGTTGAGGGGGGACAGCATTTTTACAATGAGCAGTTCTTC.

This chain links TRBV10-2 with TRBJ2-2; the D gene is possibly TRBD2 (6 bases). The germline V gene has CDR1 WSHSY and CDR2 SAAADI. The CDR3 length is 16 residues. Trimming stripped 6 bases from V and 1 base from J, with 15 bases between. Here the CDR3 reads CASRPTEAGNTGELFF. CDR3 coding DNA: TGCGCCAGCAGGCCAACTGAAGCGGGGAACACCGGGGAGCTGTTTTTT.

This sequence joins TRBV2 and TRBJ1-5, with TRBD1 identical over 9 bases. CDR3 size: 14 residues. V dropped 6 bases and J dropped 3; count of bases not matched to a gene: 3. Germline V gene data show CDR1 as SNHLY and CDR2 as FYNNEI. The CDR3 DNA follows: TGTGCCAGCAGAGGGACAGGGCCCAATCAGCCCCAGCATTTT. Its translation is CASRGTGPNQPQHF.

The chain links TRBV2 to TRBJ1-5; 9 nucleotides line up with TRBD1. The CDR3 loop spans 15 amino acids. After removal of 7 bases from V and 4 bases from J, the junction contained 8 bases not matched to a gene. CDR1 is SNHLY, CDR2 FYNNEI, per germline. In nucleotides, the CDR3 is TGTGCCAGCATTCTACAGGGGGCTAGTAATCAGCCCCAGCATTTT. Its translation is CASILQGASNQPQHF.

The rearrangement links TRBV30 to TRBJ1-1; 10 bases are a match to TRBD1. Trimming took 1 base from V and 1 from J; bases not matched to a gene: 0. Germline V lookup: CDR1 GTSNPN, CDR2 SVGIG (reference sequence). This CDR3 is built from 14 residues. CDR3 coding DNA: TGTGCCTGGAGTGGGACAGGGGGGAACACTGAAGCTTTCTTT. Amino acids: CAWSGTGGNTEAFF.

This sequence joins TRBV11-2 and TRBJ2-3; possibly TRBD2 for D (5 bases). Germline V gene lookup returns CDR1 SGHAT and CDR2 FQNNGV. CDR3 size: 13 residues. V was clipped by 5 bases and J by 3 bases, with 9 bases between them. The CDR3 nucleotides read TGTGCCAGCAGCCCCCCGGGAACAGATACGCAGTATTTT. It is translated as CASSPPGTDTQYF.

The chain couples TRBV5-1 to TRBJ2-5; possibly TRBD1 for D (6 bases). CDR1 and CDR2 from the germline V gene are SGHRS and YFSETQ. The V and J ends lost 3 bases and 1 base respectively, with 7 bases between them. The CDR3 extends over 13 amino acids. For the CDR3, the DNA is TGCGCCAGCAGCTGGGACATCCAAGAGACCCAGTACTTC. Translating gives CASSWDIQETQYF.

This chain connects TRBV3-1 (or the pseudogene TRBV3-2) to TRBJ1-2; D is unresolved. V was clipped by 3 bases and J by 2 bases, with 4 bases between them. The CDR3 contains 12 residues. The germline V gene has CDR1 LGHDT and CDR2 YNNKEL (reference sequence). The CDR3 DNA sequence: TGTGCCAGCAGCCAGCAGAACTATGGCTACACCTTC. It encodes CASSQQNYGYTF.

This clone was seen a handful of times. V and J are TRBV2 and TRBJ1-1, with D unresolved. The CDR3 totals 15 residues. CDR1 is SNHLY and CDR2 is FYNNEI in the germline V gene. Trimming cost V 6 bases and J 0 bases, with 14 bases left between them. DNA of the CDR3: TGTGCCAGCAGACCCGCCGGCGGTATGAACACTGAAGCTTTCTTT. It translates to CASRPAGGMNTEAFF.

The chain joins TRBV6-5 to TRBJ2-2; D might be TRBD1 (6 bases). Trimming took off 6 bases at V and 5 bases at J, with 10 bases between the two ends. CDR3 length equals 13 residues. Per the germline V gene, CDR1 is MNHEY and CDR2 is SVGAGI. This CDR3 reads CASSPQGTGELFF. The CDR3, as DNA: TGTGCCAGCAGCCCACAGGGTACCGGGGAGCTGTTTTTT.

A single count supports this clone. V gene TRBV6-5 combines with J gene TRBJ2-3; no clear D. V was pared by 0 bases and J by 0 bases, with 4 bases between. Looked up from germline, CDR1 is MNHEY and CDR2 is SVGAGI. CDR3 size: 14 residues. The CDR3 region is CASSYSHSTDTQYF. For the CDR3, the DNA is TGTGCCAGCAGTTACTCACACAGCACAGATACGCAGTATTTT.

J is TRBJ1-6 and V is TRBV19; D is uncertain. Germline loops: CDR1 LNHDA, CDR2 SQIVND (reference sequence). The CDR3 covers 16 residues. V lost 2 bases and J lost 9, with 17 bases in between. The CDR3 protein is CASSIKSGAAPSPLHF. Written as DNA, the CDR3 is TGTGCCAGTAGTATAAAGTCGGGTGCCGCTCCTTCACCCCTCCACTTT.

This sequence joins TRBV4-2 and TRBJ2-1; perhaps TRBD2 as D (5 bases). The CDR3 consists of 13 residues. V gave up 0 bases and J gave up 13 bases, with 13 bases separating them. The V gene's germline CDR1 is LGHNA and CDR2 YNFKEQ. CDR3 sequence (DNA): TGTGCCAGCAGCCAAGATCTGCCGGGGATTCAGTTCTTC. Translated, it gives CASSQDLPGIQFF.

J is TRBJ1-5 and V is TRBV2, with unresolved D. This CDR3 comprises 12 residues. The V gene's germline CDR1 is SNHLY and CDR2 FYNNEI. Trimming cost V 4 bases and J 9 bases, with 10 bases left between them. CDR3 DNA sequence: TGTGCCAGCAGTGGACAAGCAACGCCCCAGCATTTT. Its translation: CASSGQATPQHF.

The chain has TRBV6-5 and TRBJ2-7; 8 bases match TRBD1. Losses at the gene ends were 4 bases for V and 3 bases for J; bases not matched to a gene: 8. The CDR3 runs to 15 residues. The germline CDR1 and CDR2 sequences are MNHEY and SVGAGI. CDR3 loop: CASSSQGRGHYEQYF. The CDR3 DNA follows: TGTGCCAGCAGTTCCCAGGGCAGGGGGCACTACGAGCAGTACTTC.